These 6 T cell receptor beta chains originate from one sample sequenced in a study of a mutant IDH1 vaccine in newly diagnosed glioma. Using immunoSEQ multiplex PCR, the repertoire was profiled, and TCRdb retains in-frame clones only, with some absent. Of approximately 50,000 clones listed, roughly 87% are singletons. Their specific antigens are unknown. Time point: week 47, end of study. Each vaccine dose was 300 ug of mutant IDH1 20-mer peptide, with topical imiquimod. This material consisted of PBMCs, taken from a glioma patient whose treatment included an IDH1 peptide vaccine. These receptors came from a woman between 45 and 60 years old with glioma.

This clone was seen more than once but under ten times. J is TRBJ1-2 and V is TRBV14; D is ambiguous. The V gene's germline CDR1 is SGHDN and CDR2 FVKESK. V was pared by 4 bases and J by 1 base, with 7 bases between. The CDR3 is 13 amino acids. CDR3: CASSPRINYGYTF. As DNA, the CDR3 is TGTGCCAGCAGCCCCAGGATTAACTATGGCTACACCTTC.

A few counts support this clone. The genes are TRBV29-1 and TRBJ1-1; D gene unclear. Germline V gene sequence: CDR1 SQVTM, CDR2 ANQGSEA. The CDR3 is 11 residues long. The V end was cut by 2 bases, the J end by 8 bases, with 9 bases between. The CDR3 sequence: CSVERTQEAFF. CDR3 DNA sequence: TGCAGCGTTGAACGTACACAGGAAGCTTTCTTT.

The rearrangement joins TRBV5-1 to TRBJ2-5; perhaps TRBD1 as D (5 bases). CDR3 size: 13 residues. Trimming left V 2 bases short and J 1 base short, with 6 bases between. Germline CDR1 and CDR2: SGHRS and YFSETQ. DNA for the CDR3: TGCGCCAGCAGCTTAGGGGCCCAAGAGACCCAGTACTTC. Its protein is CASSLGAQETQYF. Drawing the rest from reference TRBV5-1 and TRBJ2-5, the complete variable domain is KAGVTQTPRYLIKTRGQQVTLSCSPISGHRSVSWYQQTPGQGLQFLFEYFSETQRNKGNFPGRFSGRQFSNSRSEMNVSTLELGDSALYLCASSLGAQETQYFGPGTRLLVL.

The CDR3 DNA is TGCGCCAGCAGTGGGGACCCCACGGATACGCAGTATTTT. It yields the protein CASSGDPTDTQYF. This chain uses TRBV5-1 with TRBJ2-3; tentatively, D is TRBD1 or TRBD2 (5 bases each). Per the germline V gene, CDR1 is SGHRS and CDR2 is YFSETQ. CDR3 length: 13 amino acids. Deletions cut 5 bases from V and 6 bases from J, with 13 bases between.

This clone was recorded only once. The CDR3: CASSITSSYNEQFF. The CDR3 DNA follows: TGTGCCAGCAGCATAACAAGCTCCTACAATGAGCAGTTCTTC. This chain joins TRBV7-9 and TRBJ2-1; unclear D gene. V was pared by 5 bases and J by 0 bases, with 8 bases between. The germline CDR1 and CDR2 sequences are SEHNR and FQNEAQ (reference sequence). This CDR3 has 14 amino acids.

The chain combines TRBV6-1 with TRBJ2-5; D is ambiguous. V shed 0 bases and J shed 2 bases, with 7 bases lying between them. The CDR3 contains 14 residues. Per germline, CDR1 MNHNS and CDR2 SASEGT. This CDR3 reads CASSEAGRQETQYF. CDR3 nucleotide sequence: TGTGCCAGCAGTGAAGCCGGGCGGCAAGAGACCCAGTACTTC.